A selection of T cell receptor beta chains follows, all from one sample in a study of cytomegalovirus exposure and HLA in healthy donors. Repertoires were generated with immunoSEQ multiplex PCR, while TCRdb's copy carries only in-frame clones and drops some. This table has 100,000 to 150,000 clones, around 81% appearing once. The sequenced material came from PBMCs. The receptors derive from a female donor in good health and CMV-seronegative. The CDR3 runs from the conserved cysteine through the conserved F or W. A D gene is named only where the DNA matches it firmly.

>TRBJ1-5|-|TRBV18|14
CASSPGVHNQPQHF
>TRBJ2-3|TRBD1|TRBV6-5|15
CASSIQTGISDTQYF
>TRBJ2-5|TRBD2|TRBV6-5|15
CASSRAGGPSETQYF
>TRBJ1-2|-|TRBV5-6|13
CASNMRGTGGYTF
>TRBJ2-7|TRBD2|TRBV2|12
CASSRTSGEQYF
>TRBJ1-6|TRBD1|TRBV6-5|14
CASSYRGQVSPLHF
>TRBJ1-1|-|TRBV7-6|13
CASSLDRDTEAFF
>-|-|TRBV11-2|15
CASSLEHPGAYEQYF
>TRBJ2-1|-|TRBV15|18
CATSRDGEGLLGYNEQFF
>TRBJ1-5|-|TRBV18|16
CASSPRGVGGNQPQHF
>TRBJ2-1|TRBD2|TRBV28|16
CASSSWTSGSGNEQFF
>TRBJ2-2|-|TRBV2|14
CASSAGANTGELFF
>TRBJ1-1|TRBD1|TRBV2|18
CASEQFSGTGIMNTEAFF
>TRBJ1-1|-|TRBV7-6|14
CASSLSEGTTEAFF